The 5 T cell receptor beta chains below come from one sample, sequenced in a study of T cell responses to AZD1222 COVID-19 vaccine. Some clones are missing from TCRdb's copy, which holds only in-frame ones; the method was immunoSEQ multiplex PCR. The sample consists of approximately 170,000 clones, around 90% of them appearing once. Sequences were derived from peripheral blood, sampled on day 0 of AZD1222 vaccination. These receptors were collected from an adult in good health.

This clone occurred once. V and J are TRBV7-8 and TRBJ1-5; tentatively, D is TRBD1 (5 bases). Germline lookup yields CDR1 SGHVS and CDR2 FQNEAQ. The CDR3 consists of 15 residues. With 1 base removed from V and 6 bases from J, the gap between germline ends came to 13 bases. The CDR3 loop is CASSLVAREGQPQHF. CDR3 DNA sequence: TGTGCCAGCAGCTTAGTGGCCAGGGAAGGTCAGCCCCAGCATTTT.

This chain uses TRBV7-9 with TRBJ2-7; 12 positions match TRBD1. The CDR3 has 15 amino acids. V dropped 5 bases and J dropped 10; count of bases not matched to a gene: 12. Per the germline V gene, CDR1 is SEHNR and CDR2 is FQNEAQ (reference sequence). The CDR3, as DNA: TGTGCCAGCAGCATGAGGGACAGGGGGCAACCATTACAGTACTTC. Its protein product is CASSMRDRGQPLQYF.

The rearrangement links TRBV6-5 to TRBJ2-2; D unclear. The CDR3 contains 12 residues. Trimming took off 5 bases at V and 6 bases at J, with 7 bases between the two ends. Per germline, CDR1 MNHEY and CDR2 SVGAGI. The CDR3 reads CASSHGPGELFF. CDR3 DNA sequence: TGTGCCAGCAGTCACGGCCCCGGGGAGCTGTTTTTT.

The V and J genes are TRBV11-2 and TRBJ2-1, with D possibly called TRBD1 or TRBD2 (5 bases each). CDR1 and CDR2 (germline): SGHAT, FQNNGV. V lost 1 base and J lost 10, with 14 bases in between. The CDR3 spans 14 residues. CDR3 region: CASSLVPGTGEQFF. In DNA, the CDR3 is TGTGCCAGCAGCTTAGTCCCAGGGACGGGCGAGCAGTTCTTC.

The CDR3 protein is CASSLYWGQPQHF. CDR3 sequence (DNA): TGTGCCAGCAGTTTATATTGGGGTCAGCCCCAGCATTTT. The gene calls are TRBV12-3 or TRBV12-4 and TRBJ1-5, with D hard to call. This CDR3 has 13 amino acids. With 2 bases removed from V and 6 bases from J, the gap between germline ends came to 8 bases.